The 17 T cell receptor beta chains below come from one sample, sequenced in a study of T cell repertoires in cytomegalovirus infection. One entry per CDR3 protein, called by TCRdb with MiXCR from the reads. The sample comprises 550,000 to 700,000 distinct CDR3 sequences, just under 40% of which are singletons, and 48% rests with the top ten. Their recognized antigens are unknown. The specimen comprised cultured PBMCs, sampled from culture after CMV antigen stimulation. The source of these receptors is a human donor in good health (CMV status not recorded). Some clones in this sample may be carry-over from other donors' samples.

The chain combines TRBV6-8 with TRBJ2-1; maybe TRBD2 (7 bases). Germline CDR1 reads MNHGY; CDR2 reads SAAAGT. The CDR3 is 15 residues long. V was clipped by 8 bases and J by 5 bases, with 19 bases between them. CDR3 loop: CASSWRGGGHNEQFF. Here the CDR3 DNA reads TGTGCCAGCTCATGGAGGGGGGGGGGCCACAATGAGCAGTTCTTC.

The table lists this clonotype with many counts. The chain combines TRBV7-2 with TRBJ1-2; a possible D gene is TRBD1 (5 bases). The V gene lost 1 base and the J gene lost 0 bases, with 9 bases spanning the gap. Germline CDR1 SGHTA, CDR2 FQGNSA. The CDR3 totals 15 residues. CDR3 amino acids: CASSLGRAANYGYTF. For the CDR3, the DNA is TGTGCCAGCAGCTTAGGCAGGGCAGCTAACTATGGCTACACCTTC.

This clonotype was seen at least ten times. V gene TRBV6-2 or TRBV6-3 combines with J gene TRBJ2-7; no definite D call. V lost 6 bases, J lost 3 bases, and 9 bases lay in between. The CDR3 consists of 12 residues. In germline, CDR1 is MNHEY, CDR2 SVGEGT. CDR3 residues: CASSDTVYEQYF. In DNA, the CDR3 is TGTGCCAGCAGCGACACTGTCTACGAGCAGTACTTC.

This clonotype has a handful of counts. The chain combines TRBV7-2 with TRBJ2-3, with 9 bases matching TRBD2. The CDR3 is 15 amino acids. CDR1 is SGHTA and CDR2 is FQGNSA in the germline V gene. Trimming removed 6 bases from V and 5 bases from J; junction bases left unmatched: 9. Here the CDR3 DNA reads TGTGCCAGCAGACCTAGCGGGGTGGGGCGAGATACGCAGTATTTT. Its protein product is CASRPSGVGRDTQYF.

CDR3 sequence: CAISDPERRGRGNEQFF. The CDR3 bases are TGTGCCATCAGTGACCCCGAGAGGAGGGGGCGCGGCAATGAGCAGTTCTTC. The V gene is TRBV10-3, the J gene TRBJ2-1, with D possibly matching TRBD1 (7 bases). This CDR3 comprises 17 residues. Germline values: CDR1 ENHRY, CDR2 SYGVKD. Trimming took off 3 bases at V and 6 bases at J, with 21 bases between the two ends.

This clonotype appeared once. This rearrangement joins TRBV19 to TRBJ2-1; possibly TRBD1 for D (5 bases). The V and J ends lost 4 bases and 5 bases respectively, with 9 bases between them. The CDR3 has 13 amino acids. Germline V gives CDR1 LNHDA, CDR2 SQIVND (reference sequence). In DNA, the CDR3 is TGTGCCAGTAGTACCCGACAGCACAATGAGCAGTTCTTC. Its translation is CASSTRQHNEQFF.

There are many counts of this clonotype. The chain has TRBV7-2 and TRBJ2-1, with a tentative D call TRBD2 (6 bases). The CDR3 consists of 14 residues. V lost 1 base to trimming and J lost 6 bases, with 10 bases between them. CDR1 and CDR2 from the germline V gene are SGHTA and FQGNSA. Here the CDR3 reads CASSLDVSGNEQFF. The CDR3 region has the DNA TGTGCCAGCAGCTTAGATGTTAGCGGCAATGAGCAGTTCTTC. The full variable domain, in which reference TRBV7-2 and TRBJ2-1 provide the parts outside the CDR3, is GAGVSQSPSNKVTEKGKDVELRCDPISGHTALYWYRQSLGQGLEFLIYFQGNSAPDKSGLPSDRFSAERTGGSVSTLTIQRTQQEDSAVYLCASSLDVSGNEQFFGPGTRLTVL.

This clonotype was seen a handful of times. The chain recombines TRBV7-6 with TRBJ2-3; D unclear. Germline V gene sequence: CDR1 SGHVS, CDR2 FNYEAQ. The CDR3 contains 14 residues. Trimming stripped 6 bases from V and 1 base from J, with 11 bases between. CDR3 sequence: CASSLTLGTDTQYF. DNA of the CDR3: TGTGCCAGCAGTCTGACTTTGGGCACAGATACGCAGTATTTT.

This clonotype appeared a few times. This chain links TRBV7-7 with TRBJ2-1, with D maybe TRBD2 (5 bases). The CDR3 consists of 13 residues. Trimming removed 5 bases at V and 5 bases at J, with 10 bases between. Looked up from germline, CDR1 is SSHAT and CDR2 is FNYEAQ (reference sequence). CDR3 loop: CASSPTGDNEQFF. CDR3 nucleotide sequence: TGTGCCAGCAGCCCAACCGGGGACAATGAGCAGTTCTTC.

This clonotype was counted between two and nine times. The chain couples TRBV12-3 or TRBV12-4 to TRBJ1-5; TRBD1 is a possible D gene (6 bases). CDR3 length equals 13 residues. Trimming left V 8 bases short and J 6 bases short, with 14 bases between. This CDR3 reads CASRRGAGQPQHF. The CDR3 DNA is TGTGCCAGCCGAAGGGGGGCTGGTCAGCCCCAGCATTTT.

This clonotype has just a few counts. The CDR3 reads CASSAGQGANTGELFF. CDR3 DNA sequence: TGTGCCAGCAGCGCCGGACAGGGGGCTAACACCGGGGAGCTGTTTTTT. The V and J genes are TRBV7-2 and TRBJ2-2; the match to TRBD1 covers 11 bases. V was clipped by 5 bases and J by 2 bases; unmatched bases: 4. Germline loops: CDR1 SGHTA, CDR2 FQGNSA. This CDR3 contains 16 residues. The whole variable domain, remainder taken from reference TRBV7-2 and TRBJ2-2, is GAGVSQSPSNKVTEKGKDVELRCDPISGHTALYWYRQSLGQGLEFLIYFQGNSAPDKSGLPSDRFSAERTGGSVSTLTIQRTQQEDSAVYLCASSAGQGANTGELFFGEGSRLTVL.

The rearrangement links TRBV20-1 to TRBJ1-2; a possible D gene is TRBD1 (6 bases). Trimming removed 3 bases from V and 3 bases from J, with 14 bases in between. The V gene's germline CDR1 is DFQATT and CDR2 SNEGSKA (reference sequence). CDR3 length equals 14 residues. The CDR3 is CSASILRGDYGYTF. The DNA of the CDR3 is TGCAGTGCTAGCATCCTCAGGGGAGACTATGGCTACACCTTC.

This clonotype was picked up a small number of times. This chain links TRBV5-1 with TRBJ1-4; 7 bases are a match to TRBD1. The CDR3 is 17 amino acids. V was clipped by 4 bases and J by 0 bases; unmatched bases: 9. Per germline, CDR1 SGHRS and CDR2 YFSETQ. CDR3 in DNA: TGCGCCAGCAGCCCGGGACAGATGGGTTCAACTAATGAAAAACTGTTTTTT. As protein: CASSPGQMGSTNEKLFF.

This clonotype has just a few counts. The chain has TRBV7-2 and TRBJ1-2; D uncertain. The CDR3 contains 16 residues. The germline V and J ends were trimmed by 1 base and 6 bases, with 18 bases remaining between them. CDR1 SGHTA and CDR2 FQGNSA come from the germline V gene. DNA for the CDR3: TGTGCCAGCAGCTTAGGGCGGGCCTTCCAGGCCGATGGCTACACCTTC. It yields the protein CASSLGRAFQADGYTF.

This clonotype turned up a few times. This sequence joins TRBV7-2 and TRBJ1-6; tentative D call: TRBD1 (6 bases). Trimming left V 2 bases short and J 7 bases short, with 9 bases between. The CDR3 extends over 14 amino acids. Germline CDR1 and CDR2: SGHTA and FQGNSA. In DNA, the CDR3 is TGTGCCAGCAGCTTAACAGGGCAAAATTCACCCCTCCACTTT. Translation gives CASSLTGQNSPLHF.

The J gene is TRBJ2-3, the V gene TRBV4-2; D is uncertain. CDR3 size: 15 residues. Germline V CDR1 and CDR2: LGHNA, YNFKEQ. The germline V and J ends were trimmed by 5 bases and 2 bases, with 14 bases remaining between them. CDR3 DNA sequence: TGTGCCAGCAGCAAATACGACCCATCCACAGATACGCAGTATTTT. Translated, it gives CASSKYDPSTDTQYF.

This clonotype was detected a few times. For the CDR3, the DNA is TGTGCCAGCAGCCCATCTCCGGGACGCTACGAGCAGTACGTC. Translated: CASSPSPGRYEQYV. The chain employs TRBV7-2 and TRBJ2-7; perhaps D is TRBD1 or TRBD2 (5 bases each). The CDR3 is made up of 14 amino acids. Between the trimmed V and J ends, which lost 5 bases and 3 bases, there was a span of 14 bases. Germline V lookup: CDR1 SGHTA, CDR2 FQGNSA.